This T cell receptor beta chain came from a study of blood T cell repertoires in COVID-19 (dated by TCRdb to the early 2020s). As for the study more broadly: Samples covering the acute and convalescent phases of COVID-19 were provided by collaborators in the United States, Italy and Spain. Samples came from the ongoing ImmuneRACE study (first 160 participants) plus 1,254 subjects from 6 global collaborators. The material from the prospective study consisted of cDNA or gDNA derived from T cells, B-cell-depleted T cells, or PBMCs. The sample metadata nearly always contained a de-identified subject ID, COVID-19 status, age in years and sex. The dataset comprised deeply sampled blood TCRbeta repertoires from subjects exposed to, actively infected with, or recovered from COVID-19. Where available, HLA class I and class II types were taken from metadata supplied by the sample provider and were not determined by assay-based typing. A freely available public database, intended as a resource for researchers studying the immune response to SARS-CoV-2, is where the repertoires were released. The paper's findings and limits, for the study overall: The quantity of clinical and demographic metadata differed by source and by participant and was supplied without curation.

Notes on this clone: It has no known antigen specificity. No base quality information exists; no much larger clone differs at one position.

Reading from cysteine to phenylalanine, the CDR3 counts 13 amino acids. Of the read, only the CDR3 DNA is kept; its 39 bases are in frame from base 1. Per the germline V gene, SNHLY is the CDR1 and FYNNEI is the CDR2. Trimming takes 9 bases off V and 4 bases off J; junction bases not matched to a gene: 7. The immunoSEQ Assay, a bias-controlled multiplex PCR, was used to amplify TCRbeta CDR3 regions from genomic DNA. In the authors' own workflow: The number of nucleated cells in each sample was estimated from the amplification of reference gene primers within the assay. Sequence reads were collapsed and filtered to measure the absolute abundance of every unique TCRbeta CDR3 rearrangement. For each sample, productive Simpson clonality was calculated as the square root of Simpson's diversity index across productive rearrangements. The source is immuneACCESS, and TCRdb retained only in-frame sequences with V and J called. Part of the clones is not carried over; for the studies checked, unresolved V genes explain less than half of this, and the remainder is unexplained. V and J calls and clone size are copied from that table; D and trimming were computed from the DNA. For this sample there are about 160,000 clones; around 80% appear just once. The ten largest clonotypes hold 22% of the sample.

Collaborating institutions collected whole blood in K2EDTA tubes following their own protocols. For TCRbeta analysis, collaborators shipped samples in one of three forms: frozen whole blood, isolated PBMCs, or DNA extracted from either of those sample types. The chain joins TRBV2 to TRBJ2-5; a stretch of 8 junction bases matches TRBD2. The sample was peripheral blood. This TCR came from a woman of 80 years or more with acute or convalescent COVID-19. The CDR3 protein: CASGREEGETQYF. The DNA is TGTGCCAGTGGGCGGGAGGAGGGAGAGACCCAGTACTTC.